Listed below are T cell receptor beta chains from one sample, sequenced in a study of blood T cells in healthy people across ages. TCRdb ran MiXCR on the 5' RACE reads and lists one entry per CDR3 protein. Among roughly 800,000 distinct CDR3 sequences, roughly 53% were seen once, and the ten largest hold roughly 37%. What was sequenced was blood. These receptors were taken from a man older than 75 in good health. CDR3s include the opening cysteine and the closing phenylalanine or tryptophan. A D gene is named only where the DNA matches it firmly. Size is stated for part of the rows, as once, few or many counts, or as a class when the clone is expanded.

J | V | size | D | DNA | CDR3
TRBJ2-1 | TRBV12-3/TRBV12-4 | NA | NA | TGTGCCAGCAGTCCCACCGGGACAAACGCCGGGGAGCTGTTCTTC | CASSPTGTNAGELFF
TRBJ2-5 | TRBV18 | few | TRBD1 | TGTGCCAGCTCACTGGACAGGATAGAGACCCAGTACTTC | CASSLDRIETQYF
TRBJ2-7 | TRBV29-1 | NA | NA | TGCAGCGTTGGTAGCGAGCAGTACTTC | CSVGSEQYF
TRBJ2-1 | TRBV24-1 | few | TRBD2 | TGTGCCACCGGTCCCGGCGGGAGAGACTACAATGAGCAGTTCTTC | CATGPGGRDYNEQFF
TRBJ2-1 | TRBV7-9 | many | TRBD2 | TGTGCCAGCAGCCGACTAGCGGGAGTGTATGAGCAGTTCTTC | CASSRLAGVYEQFF
TRBJ2-7 | TRBV5-1 | NA | NA | TGCGCCAGCAGCCCCGGCTTCCCCTACTACGAGCAGTACTTC | CASSPGFPYYEQYF
TRBJ1-2 | TRBV10-3 | NA | TRBD1 | TGTGCCATCAGTGGGACAGGGTATGGCTACACCTTC | CAISGTGYGYTF
TRBJ1-1 | TRBV4-2 | few | NA | TGTGCCAGCAAGGGGAACACTGAAGCTTTCTTT | CASKGNTEAFF
TRBJ2-7 | TRBV7-9 | NA | TRBD2 | TGTGCCAGCAGTCCCGGACTAGCGGCTCCCTGGGAGCAGTACTTC | CASSPGLAAPWEQYF
TRBJ2-1 | TRBV29-1 | NA | TRBD2 | TGCAGCGTGGGACTAGCGCAACAGTTCTTC | CSVGLAQQFF
TRBJ2-3 | TRBV28 | once | TRBD2 | TGTGCCAGCAGTCTCCGTCCCGGGACTAGCGGGAGGGGGGATACGCAGTATTTT | CASSLRPGTSGRGDTQYF
TRBJ1-2 | TRBV6-5 | NA | NA | TGTGCCAGCAGGGGTGGGGGAGTTGGCTACACCTTC | CASRGGGVGYTF
TRBJ2-7 | TRBV6-5 | NA | NA | TGTGCCAGCAGTTACGCCATTGGACTAACCTCCTACGAGCAGTACTTC | CASSYAIGLTSYEQYF